Sequencing of this T cell receptor (beta chain) was carried out in a study of blood T cell repertoires in COVID-19. Profiling relied on immunoSEQ multiplex PCR, and the TCRdb table lists in-frame clones only, not all of them. This table holds about 180,000 clones, around 83% found once. CDR1 and CDR2 (germline): MDHEN, SYDVKM. V lost 6 bases to trimming and J lost 0 bases; unmatched junction nucleotides: 11. The CDR3 extends over 16 amino acids. Sequencing was performed on peripheral blood. The receptor's source is a human donor in a cohort sampled during active COVID-19. The chain is built from TRBV28 and TRBJ2-7; 7 positions agree with TRBD1. The CDR3 loop reads CASSPGDRVRSYEQYF. The CDR3 bases are TGTGCCAGCAGCCCCGGAGACAGGGTTCGCTCCTACGAGCAGTACTTC. Drawing the rest from reference TRBV28 and TRBJ2-7, the complete variable domain is DVKVTQSSRYLVKRTGEKVFLECVQDMDHENMFWYRQDPGLGLRLIYFSYDVKMKEKGDIPEGYSVSREKKERFSLILESASTNQTSMYLCASSPGDRVRSYEQYFGPGTRLTVT.